A single T cell receptor (beta chain) is shown here with its context. The antigen is undetermined. Assay: immunoSEQ multiplex PCR; the TCRdb copy retains only in-frame clones and omits some. This table holds under 40,000 clones, 80% to 90% found once. The data belong to a study of PD-L1 blockade in urothelial cancer. Study overall: The study started patients on atezolizumab around 2014, giving 1,200 mg intravenously every 3 weeks. Per blood sample, T cells had a median of roughly 150,000. Broader study findings: Durable-benefit patients showed greater tumor-associated blood clone expansion at 3 weeks.

The CDR3 runs to 15 residues. CDR1 and CDR2 (germline): SGHRS, YFSETQ. Trimming took 1 base from V and 4 from J, leaving 12 bases between them. Time point meaning: peripheral blood 6 weeks after treatment start. This TCR was sampled from a man older than 75 with urothelial cancer. V and J are TRBV5-1 and TRBJ2-1; D is undetermined. Sequences were derived from PBMCs, sampled around atezolizumab (anti-PD-L1) treatment. The CDR3 sequence: CASSLYDGEYNEQFF. In DNA, the CDR3 is TGCGCCAGCAGCTTGTATGACGGAGAGTACAATGAGCAGTTCTTC.